This T cell receptor beta chain was found in a study of MAIT cells during Salmonella Paratyphi A infection (dated by TCRdb to 2016 to 2017). The time point label corresponds to: healthy control second sampling, 21 days after first. Using flow cytometry, MAIT cells, defined as Valpha7.2+ CD161+ T cells, were identified and sorted. The healthy adult controls were either laboratory volunteers or leukocyte cones from the national blood and transplant service. For RNA extraction, between 5,000 and 10,000 MAIT cells from each sample were sorted straight into RNAqueous-Micro lysis buffer. To check how stable the MAIT repertoire is, unchallenged healthy controls gave two samples spaced 20 to 25 days apart. Lymphoprep gradient centrifugation was used to isolate peripheral blood mononuclear cells from blood samples and leukocyte cones. A BD FACSAria Fusion or BD FACSAria III sorter was used for cell sorting.

This clonotype qualifies as large (0.1 to 1%). Its antigen is not yet known. Base quality data are lacking; no much larger clone is found one base away. The receptor library was made with 5' RACE. TCRbeta was amplified in two PCR rounds using Phusion High-Fidelity polymerase, and the primers carried sample-specific barcodes. TCRbeta libraries were generated by template-switch cDNA synthesis with SMARTScribe reverse transcriptase and a TRBC-specific primer. After barcoding, samples were pooled and then prepared using the NEBNext Ultra DNA Library Prep Kit for Illumina. Sequencing of the libraries took place on an Illumina MiSeq using the MiSeq reagent kit v2, 300 cycles. The paper's data handling went like this. Jemultiplexer was used to demultiplex reads by barcode, and MiTCR with default parameters handled the alignment. VDJtools filtered out non-functional sequences; clonotypes were defined by amino acid sequence, with frequencies based on assigned sequence reads. The clonal space homeostasis analysis grouped clonotypes by frequency into over-represented (0.05-1), large, medium and small bins. In-frame beta chains were kept once TCRdb had trimmed the public reads at Q25 with fastp and called clones with MiXCR. Each CDR3 protein appears once, grouped with its most common genes and DNA. The V and J calls come from TCRdb's annotation, not from the publication. In this sample the table shows around 470 distinct CDR3 sequences, roughly 40% of which occur a single time. The ten largest clones represent roughly 35% of the sample.

Points the paper makes about the study in general: MAIT TRBV usage was oligoclonal with a preference for TRBV20 and TRBV6, and infection appeared not to change this usage. The availability of volunteer samples limited the sample sizes, but these sizes were considered adequate to detect differences between groups. Diagnosed volunteers showed more expansion or contraction among top five MAIT clonotypes than healthy controls (around 0.5 versus 0.13), suggesting infection-driven repertoire reshaping.

Deletion took 5 bases off V and 10 bases off J, with a span of 15 bases between the germline ends. Its CDR3 holds 13 amino acids, cysteine through phenylalanine. Just the 39-base CDR3 DNA is kept, in frame starting at base 1. CDR1 MRHNA and CDR2 SNTAGT are derived from the germline V gene. This clonotype was sampled from an adult in good health. The chain was built from TRBV6-4 and TRBJ2-1; the D region possibly corresponds to TRBD2 (6 bases align). Sequencing was performed on MAIT cells from PBMCs. CDR3 region: CASSQASEGEQFF. The DNA is TGTGCCAGCAGTCAGGCTAGCGAAGGCGAGCAGTTCTTC.